This note documents a single T cell receptor (beta chain) sequence. Its antigen remains unidentified. The sample holds no much larger clone one base away, and base qualities are not on file. The sample is drawn from a study of cytomegalovirus exposure and HLA in healthy donors (dated by TCRdb to about 2017). Regarding the study in general: In an earlier analysis of 587 of the donors, under 300 Gb of sequence data and 117 million unique TCR beta sequences from roughly 190 million T cells were reported. Around 330 gigabases of sequencing data and around 80 million unique TCR sequences made up an early release that covered some 640 HLA-typed donors. The genetic ancestry cluster associated with self-reported Caucasian donors included 80% to 90% of the 398 genotyped donors. The study aimed to test whether cataloging public T cell receptors could reveal signatures of past pathogen exposure. Using immunosequencing, the study profiled T cell repertoires from 666 subjects and related those repertoires to cytomegalovirus serostatus. A separate validation cohort of about 110 different subjects was used in addition to the 666-subject first cohort. To predict cytomegalovirus infection status, the study brought together high-throughput TCR immunosequencing, statistical association of individual TCRs with disease status, and machine learning. In a later analysis, previously published TCR beta repertoires from about 640 donors were re-analyzed and high-resolution HLA genotyping was added so that TCR occurrence patterns could be studied. The later analysis used no new phenotypic data to find candidate immune exposures, relying instead on TCR beta sequences and their occurrence across donors. In an earlier analysis of 587 of the donors, high-throughput TCR beta sequencing was used to judge whether each TCR beta V gene segment behaved as functional or pseudogenic. Donor age, sex, ethnicity and CMV serostatus were compiled together with the repertoire data. A later genetic analysis took genome-wide SNP genotypes for about 55% of the 666 donors and used that subset as a discovery cohort. All discovery cohort repertoires had been generated using a single sequencing platform. HLA typing covered class I and class II loci at four-digit resolution. The number of typed donors differed by locus: about 629-640 for A, B, C, DRB1 and DQB1; about 520 for DQA1; roughly 600 for DPA1; and about 450 for DPB1. A handful of DR-DQ haplotypes were treated as single units for association and clustering because of strong linkage in the cohort. Across approximately 420 genotyped donors of the cohort, an average of about 240,000 unique TCR beta nucleotide sequences per donor were sequenced, and about a sixth of those sequences were non-productive. General study outcomes and caveats: Some IMGT-functional V segments, including TRBV6-2 and TRBV6-3, could not be told apart with the 87-base-pair reads, so those segments were excluded. Sequencing depth was assumed to be roughly uniform across donors in the presence/absence analyses, though that assumption may not hold. In an earlier analysis of approximately 600 of the donors, most TCR beta V segments were observed in productive rearrangements about 90% or about 30% of the time, broadly matching IMGT annotations. At a false discovery rate of 0.05, a later analysis linked about 17,000 TCR beta sequences to specific HLA alleles. Immune exposure information for the cohort was limited to CMV serostatus. In a later analysis, most CMV-associated TCR beta chains were found to appear HLA-restricted, with HLA associations seemingly driven largely by CMV exposure. Linkage disequilibrium might explain the correlated functional status among segregating V segments, but an unknown experimental factor could not be ruled out. A cluster of highly shared sequence variants was judged likely to represent a technical artifact of the sequencing pipeline. The study gave a list of some 150 TCR beta chains associated with cytomegalovirus. The classifier was reported to diagnose cytomegalovirus status with high specificity and sensitivity in both the original cohort and the validation cohort. A later analysis found that HLA-associated TCR beta chains were more clonally expanded and had lower generation probabilities than equally common non-associated chains. A further reported finding was that TCR beta sequences accurately predicted the HLA-A and HLA-B alleles for most subjects in the first cohort. In this cohort, only TCR beta chains were sequenced, and detectable features were limited by the absence of alpha or paired-chain data. V-gene and J-gene trimming of TCR beta chains was associated with a missense DCLRE1C variant in a later genetic analysis, and the association was replicated in an independent cohort. Several of the top co-occurrence clusters appeared to be linked to parvovirus B19, influenza, CMV and Epstein-Barr virus, according to a later analysis. When HLA alleles, especially DR and DQ, strongly co-occurred, attributing TCR associations to individual alleles was difficult. The earlier analysis of about 600 of the donors excluded approximately 15 rarely observed V segments, including chromosome 9 orphons, because counts were too low. A later analysis found that TCR association rates varied across HLA loci, with DRB1 alleles showing the most associated TCRs and HLA-C alleles the fewest. According to the authors, the approach could potentially be generalized to other disease states and immunological phenotypes. Compared with the 666-donor mean, donors in an Asian-associated ancestry cluster had fewer N-insertions in productive TCRs, according to a later genetic analysis. While some public TCRs were present in many individuals, most TCR sequences turned up only very rarely across donors. Three of the identified cytomegalovirus-associated TCR beta chains were confirmed in vitro to be specific for cytomegalovirus antigens. Because some donors lacked HLA typing at each locus, the association tests relied only on the typed subset.

In total, roughly 670 healthy bone marrow donors made up the cohort. Cohort members were all nominally healthy when sampled, although unrecorded immune exposures were likely present. The donor tested CMV seronegative, placing the donor among the 350 or so seronegative members of the cohort. A peripheral blood sample was collected from each donor, and TCR beta sequencing was performed on peripheral blood mononuclear cells. Genomic DNA was extracted from the blood cell samples with the Qiagen DNeasy Blood Extraction Kit. Receptor amplification or capture employed the immunoSEQ multiplex PCR assay. The multiplex PCR relied on a mix of 60 forward primers for TCR Vbeta segments and 13 reverse primers for TCR Jbeta segments. The CDR3 region of rearranged TCR beta genes was amplified from genomic DNA with a multiplex PCR assay. Amplified TCR beta libraries were sequenced as 87-base-pair reads on the Illumina HiSeq System. Per the original workflow: Across the 666 repertoires, a later analysis counted 80 million or so unique TCR beta chains, 9.5 million to 12 million of which were shared by at least two donors. To remove PCR and sequencing errors, raw reads were error-corrected and collapsed into unique sequences using a nearest-neighbor algorithm that merged closely related sequences. CDR3 sequences were aligned to IMGT reference sequences to assign V, D and J gene segments. Each retained sequence needed at least a six-nucleotide match to both a V gene segment and a J gene segment. Rearrangements were called productive when the CDR3 lacked stop codons and stayed in frame with V and J; all others were non-productive. CDR3 was defined by IMGT convention, running from the second conserved V-encoded cysteine to the conserved J-encoded phenylalanine. The earlier analysis of some 550 of the donors excluded any sequence lacking an unambiguous match to a single V gene segment. An earlier analysis of some 610 of the donors called V segments functional above 56.7% productive rearrangements and segregating when the between-donor standard deviation exceeded 5%. To diagnose cytomegalovirus status from the catalog of TCR beta chain sequences, a statistical classification framework was built. In a later analysis, TCR nucleotide sequences were compared against IMGT/GENE-DB human TR gene sequences so that V and J genes could be assigned. Using the TCRdist pipeline, a later analysis assigned CDR3 sequences along with most-parsimonious VDJ recombination scenarios. In a later analysis, each TCR beta chain was defined by its CDR3 amino acid sequence together with its V-gene family, and reads lacking a unique V-gene family were excluded. In a later analysis, fewer than 600 highly shared, low-generation-probability nucleotide sequences were removed to address suspected cross-contamination and a sequencing artifact. In a later analysis, a clonal expansion index was calculated for each public chain from normalized within-repertoire ranks of inferred template counts. In a later analysis, generation probabilities were computed with a VDJ recombination model fitted to out-of-frame rearrangements, and the resulting probabilities were checked against IGoR. Hypergeometric tests were used in a later analysis to score TCR-TCR, TCR-HLA and TCR-CMV co-occurrence, with a repertoire-size bias correction applied to the TCR pairs. To estimate false discovery rates, a later analysis permuted the HLA or CMV assignments 20 times. In a later analysis, co-occurring TCRs were grouped using DBSCAN, and TCRdist sequence similarity was added for clustering within HLA-allele-positive subsets. Repertoires with fewer than 30,000 or more than 120,000 public chains were left out of co-occurrence clustering, as were about 5 repertoires with anomalous nucleotide sharing. Here the immuneACCESS table is served through TCRdb, limited to in-frame sequences with V and J called. Missing clones are a known gap in these copies; in checked studies unresolved V genes cover under half, and the rest lacks a known reason. The DNA gave D and trimming, while V, J and clone size come from that table. The sample table shows roughly 160,000 clones, and 75% to 90% are seen once. Jointly, the top ten make up 1% of the sample.

Reading the germline V gene gives CDR1 SGDLS and CDR2 YYNGEE. Compared with germline, V lacks 2 bases and J lacks 3 bases; bases without a gene match: 4. Counted from cysteine to phenylalanine, this CDR3 has 15 amino acids. CDR3 DNA is the only sequence kept; it has 45 bases, read in frame from the first base. Sequencing was performed on PBMCs. This sequence was found in a boy between 2 and 10 years old in good health and CMV-seronegative. This chain joins TRBV9 to TRBJ1-4, and 7 bases in between align with TRBD1. The nucleotide sequence is given as TGTGCCAGCAGCGTGAGGGGGCTCGCTAATGAAAAACTGTTTTTT. It specifies CASSVRGLANEKLFF. With the portions outside the CDR3 filled from the reference TRBV9 and TRBJ1-4 genes, the complete variable region becomes DSGVTQTPKHLITATGQRVTLRCSPRSGDLSVYWYQQSLDQGLQFLIQYYNGEERAKGNILERFSAQQFPDLHSELNLSSLELGDSALYFCASSVRGLANEKLFFGSGTQLSVL.